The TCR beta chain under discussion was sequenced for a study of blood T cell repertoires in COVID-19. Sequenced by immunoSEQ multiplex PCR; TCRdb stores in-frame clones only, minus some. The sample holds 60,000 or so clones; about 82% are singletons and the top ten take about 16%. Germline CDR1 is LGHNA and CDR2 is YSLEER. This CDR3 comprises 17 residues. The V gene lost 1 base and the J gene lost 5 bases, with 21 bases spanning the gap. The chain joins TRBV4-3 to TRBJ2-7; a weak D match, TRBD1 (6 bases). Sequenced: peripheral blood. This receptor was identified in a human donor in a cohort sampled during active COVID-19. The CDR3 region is CASSQALIGGVPNEQYF. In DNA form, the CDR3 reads TGCGCCAGCAGCCAAGCCCTCATTGGGGGCGTTCCTAACGAGCAGTACTTC.